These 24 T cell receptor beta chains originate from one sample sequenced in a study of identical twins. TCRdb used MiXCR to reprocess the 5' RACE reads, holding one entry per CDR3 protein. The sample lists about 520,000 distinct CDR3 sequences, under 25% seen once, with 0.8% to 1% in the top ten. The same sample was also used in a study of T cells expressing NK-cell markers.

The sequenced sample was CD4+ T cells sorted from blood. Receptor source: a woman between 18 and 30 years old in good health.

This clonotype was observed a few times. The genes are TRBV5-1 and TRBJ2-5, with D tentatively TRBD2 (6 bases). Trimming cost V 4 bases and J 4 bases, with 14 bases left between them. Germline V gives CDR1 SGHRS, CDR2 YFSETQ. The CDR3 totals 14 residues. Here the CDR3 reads CASSAPTRGETQYF. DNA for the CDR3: TGCGCCAGCAGCGCTCCTACGCGGGGAGAGACCCAGTACTTC. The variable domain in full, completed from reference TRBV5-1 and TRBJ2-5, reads KAGVTQTPRYLIKTRGQQVTLSCSPISGHRSVSWYQQTPGQGLQFLFEYFSETQRNKGNFPGRFSGRQFSNSRSEMNVSTLELGDSALYLCASSAPTRGETQYFGPGTRLLVL.

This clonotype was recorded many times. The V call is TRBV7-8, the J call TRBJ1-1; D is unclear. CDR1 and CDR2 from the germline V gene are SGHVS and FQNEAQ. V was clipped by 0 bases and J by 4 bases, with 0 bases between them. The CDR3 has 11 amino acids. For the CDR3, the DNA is TGTGCCAGCAGCTTAGCCACTGAAGCTTTCTTT. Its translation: CASSLATEAFF.

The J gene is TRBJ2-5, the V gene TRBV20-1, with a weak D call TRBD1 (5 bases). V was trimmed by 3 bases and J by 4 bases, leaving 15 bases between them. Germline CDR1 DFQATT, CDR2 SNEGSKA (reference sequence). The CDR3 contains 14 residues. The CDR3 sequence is CSARGRAVLETQYF. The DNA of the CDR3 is TGCAGTGCTAGGGGCAGGGCGGTGCTAGAGACCCAGTACTTC.

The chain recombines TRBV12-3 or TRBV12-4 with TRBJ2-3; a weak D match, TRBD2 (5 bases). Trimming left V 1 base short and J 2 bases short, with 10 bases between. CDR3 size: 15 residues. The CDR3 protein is CASSLGVGDTDTQYF. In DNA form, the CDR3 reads TGTGCCAGCAGTTTAGGGGTCGGGGACACAGATACGCAGTATTTT.

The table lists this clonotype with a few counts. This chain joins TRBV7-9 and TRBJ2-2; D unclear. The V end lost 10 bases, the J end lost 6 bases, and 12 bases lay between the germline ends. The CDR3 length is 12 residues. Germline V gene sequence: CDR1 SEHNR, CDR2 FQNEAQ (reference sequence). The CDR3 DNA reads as TGTGCCATCCTGGGCCCTTCCGGGGAGCTGTTTTTT. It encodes CAILGPSGELFF.

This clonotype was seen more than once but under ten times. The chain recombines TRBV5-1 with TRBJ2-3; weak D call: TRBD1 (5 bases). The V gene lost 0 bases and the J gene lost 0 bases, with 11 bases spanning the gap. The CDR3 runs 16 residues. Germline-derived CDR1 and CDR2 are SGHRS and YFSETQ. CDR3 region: CASSLGGATSTDTQYF. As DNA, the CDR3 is TGCGCCAGCAGCTTGGGGGGCGCGACTAGCACAGATACGCAGTATTTT.

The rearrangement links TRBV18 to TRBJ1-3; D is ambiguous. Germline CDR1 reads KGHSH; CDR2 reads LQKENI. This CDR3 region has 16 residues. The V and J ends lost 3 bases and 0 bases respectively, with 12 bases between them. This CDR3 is CASSPSAQFSGNTIYF. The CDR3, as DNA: TGTGCCAGCTCACCGTCTGCCCAATTCTCTGGAAACACCATATATTTT.

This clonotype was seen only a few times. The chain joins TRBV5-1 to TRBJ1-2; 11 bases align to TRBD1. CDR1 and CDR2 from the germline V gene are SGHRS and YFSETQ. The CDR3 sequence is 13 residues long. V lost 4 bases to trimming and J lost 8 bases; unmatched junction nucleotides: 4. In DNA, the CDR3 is TGCGCCAGCAGCGTCCGGGACAGGGGGGGCTACACCTTC. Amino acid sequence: CASSVRDRGGYTF.

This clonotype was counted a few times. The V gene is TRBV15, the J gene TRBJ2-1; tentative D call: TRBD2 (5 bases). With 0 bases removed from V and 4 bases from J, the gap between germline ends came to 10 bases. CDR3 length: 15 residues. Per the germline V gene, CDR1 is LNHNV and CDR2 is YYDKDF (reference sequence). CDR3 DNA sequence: TGTGCCACCAGCAGAGATACGGAGCGGTACAATGAGCAGTTCTTC. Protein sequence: CATSRDTERYNEQFF.

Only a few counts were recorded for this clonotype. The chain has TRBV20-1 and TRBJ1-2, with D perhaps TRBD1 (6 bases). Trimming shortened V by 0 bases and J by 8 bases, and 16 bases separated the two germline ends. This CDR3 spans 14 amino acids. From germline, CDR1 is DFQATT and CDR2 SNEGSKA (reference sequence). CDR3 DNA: TGCAGTGCTAGAGACTCGAACAGGGTTGGAGGCTACACCTTC. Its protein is CSARDSNRVGGYTF.

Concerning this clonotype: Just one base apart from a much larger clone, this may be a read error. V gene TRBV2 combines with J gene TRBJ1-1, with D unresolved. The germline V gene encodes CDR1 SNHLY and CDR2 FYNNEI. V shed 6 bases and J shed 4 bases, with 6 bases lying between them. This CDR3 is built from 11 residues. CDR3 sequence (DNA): TGTGCCAGCAGCCCGAGCACTGAAGCTTTCTTT. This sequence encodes CASSPSTEAFF.

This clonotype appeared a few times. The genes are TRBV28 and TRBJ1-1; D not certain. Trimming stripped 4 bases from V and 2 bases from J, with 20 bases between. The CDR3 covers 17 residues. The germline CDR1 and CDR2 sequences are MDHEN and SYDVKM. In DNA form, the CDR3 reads TGTGCCAGCAGTTCGCCCACTATCTCGGAACCTAACACTGAAGCTTTCTTT. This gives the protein CASSSPTISEPNTEAFF.

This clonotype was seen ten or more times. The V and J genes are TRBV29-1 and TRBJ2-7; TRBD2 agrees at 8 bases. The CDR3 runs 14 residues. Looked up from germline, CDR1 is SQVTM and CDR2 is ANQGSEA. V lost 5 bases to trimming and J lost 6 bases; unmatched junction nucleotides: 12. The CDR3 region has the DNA TGCAGCGTTCGGGCGGGACTAGGACCCTCCGAGCAGTACTTC. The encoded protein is CSVRAGLGPSEQYF.

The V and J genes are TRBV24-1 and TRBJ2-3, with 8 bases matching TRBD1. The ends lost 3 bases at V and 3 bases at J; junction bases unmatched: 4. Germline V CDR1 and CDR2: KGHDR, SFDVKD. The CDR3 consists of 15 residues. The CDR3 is CATSDPGQGTDTQYF. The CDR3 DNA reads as TGTGCCACCAGTGATCCCGGACAGGGAACAGATACGCAGTATTTT.

In DNA, the CDR3 is TGTGCCACGCGTAAGGGGGGAGCGGGGGTAACCCAGTACTTC. As protein: CATRKGGAGVTQYF. The chain recombines TRBV6-1 with TRBJ2-5; 8 positions match TRBD2. CDR1 and CDR2 (germline): MNHNS, SASEGT. This CDR3 comprises 14 residues. Unmatched junction bases numbered 15, after V lost 10 bases and J lost 8 bases.

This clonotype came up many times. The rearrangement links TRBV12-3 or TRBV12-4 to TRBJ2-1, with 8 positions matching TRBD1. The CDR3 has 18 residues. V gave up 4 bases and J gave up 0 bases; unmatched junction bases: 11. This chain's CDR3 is CASSSTGTGLSSYNEQFF. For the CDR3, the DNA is TGTGCCAGCAGTTCAACCGGGACAGGCCTAAGCTCCTACAATGAGCAGTTCTTC.

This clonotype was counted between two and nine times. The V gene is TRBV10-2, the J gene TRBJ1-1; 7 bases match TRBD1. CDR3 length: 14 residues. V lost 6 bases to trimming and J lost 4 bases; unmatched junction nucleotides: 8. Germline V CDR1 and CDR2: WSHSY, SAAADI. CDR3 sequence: CASSQQGRTTEAFF. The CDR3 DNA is TGCGCCAGCAGCCAACAGGGGCGGACCACTGAAGCTTTCTTT.

The CDR3 sequence: CASSRQGAMNTEAFF. The CDR3 DNA follows: TGCGCCAGCAGCAGGCAGGGGGCTATGAACACTGAAGCTTTCTTT. The V and J genes are TRBV5-1 and TRBJ1-1, with TRBD1 identical over 8 bases. Germline trimming cut 4 bases from V and 0 bases from J; bases unmatched to any gene: 5. The CDR3 totals 15 residues. Germline V gene data show CDR1 as SGHRS and CDR2 as YFSETQ.

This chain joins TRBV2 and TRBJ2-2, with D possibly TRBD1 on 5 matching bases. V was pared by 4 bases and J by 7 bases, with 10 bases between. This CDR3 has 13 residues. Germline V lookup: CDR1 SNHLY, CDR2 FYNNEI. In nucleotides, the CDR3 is TGTGCCAGCAGTGGGACACACCGCGGGGAGCTGTTTTTT. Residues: CASSGTHRGELFF. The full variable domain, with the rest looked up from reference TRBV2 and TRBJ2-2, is EPEVTQTPSHQVTQMGQEVILRCVPISNHLYFYWYRQILGQKVEFLVSFYNNEISEKSEIFDDQFSVERPDGSNFTLKIRSTKLEDSAMYFCASSGTHRGELFFGEGSRLTVL.

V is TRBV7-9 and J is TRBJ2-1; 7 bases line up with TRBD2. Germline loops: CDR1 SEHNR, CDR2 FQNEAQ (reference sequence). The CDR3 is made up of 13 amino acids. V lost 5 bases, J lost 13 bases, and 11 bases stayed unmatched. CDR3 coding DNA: TGTGCCAGCAGCCTAGAGCTAGCGGATTATCAGTTCTTC. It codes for CASSLELADYQFF.

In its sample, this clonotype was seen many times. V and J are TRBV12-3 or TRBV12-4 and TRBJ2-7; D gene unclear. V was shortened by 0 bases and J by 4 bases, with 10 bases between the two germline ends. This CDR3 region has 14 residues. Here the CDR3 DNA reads TGTGCCAGCAGTTTAGCCGGTAGTGGGTACGAGCAGTACTTC. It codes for CASSLAGSGYEQYF.

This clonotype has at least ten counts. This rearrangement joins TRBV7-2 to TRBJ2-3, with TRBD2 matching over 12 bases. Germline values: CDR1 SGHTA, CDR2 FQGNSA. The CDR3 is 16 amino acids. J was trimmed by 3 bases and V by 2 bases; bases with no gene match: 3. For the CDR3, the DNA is TGTGCCAGCAGCTTACTAGCGGGAGGGAGTACAGATACGCAGTATTTT. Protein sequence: CASSLLAGGSTDTQYF.

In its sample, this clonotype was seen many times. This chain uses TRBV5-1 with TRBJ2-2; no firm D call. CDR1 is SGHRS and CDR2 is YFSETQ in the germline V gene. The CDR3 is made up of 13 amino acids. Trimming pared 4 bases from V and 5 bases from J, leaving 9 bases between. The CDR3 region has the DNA TGCGCCAGCAGCCTAAGAAGTACCGGGGAGCTGTTTTTT. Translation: CASSLRSTGELFF.

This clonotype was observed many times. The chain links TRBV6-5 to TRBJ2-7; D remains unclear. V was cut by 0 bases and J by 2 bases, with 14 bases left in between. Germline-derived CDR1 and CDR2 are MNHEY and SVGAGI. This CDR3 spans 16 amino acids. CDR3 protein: CASSYSSSVGPYEQYF. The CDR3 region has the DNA TGTGCCAGCAGTTACTCCTCCTCCGTTGGGCCCTACGAGCAGTACTTC.